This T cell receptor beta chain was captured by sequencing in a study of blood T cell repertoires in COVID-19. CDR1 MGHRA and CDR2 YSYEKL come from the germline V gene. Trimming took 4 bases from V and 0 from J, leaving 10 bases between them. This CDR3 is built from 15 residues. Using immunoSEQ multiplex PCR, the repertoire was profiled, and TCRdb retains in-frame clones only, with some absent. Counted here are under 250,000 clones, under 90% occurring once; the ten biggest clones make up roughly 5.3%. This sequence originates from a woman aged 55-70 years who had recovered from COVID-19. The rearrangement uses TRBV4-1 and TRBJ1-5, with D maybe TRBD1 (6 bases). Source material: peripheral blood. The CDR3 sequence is CASSLLQGSNQPQHF. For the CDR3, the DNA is TGCGCCAGCAGCCTACTACAGGGTAGCAATCAGCCCCAGCATTTT.